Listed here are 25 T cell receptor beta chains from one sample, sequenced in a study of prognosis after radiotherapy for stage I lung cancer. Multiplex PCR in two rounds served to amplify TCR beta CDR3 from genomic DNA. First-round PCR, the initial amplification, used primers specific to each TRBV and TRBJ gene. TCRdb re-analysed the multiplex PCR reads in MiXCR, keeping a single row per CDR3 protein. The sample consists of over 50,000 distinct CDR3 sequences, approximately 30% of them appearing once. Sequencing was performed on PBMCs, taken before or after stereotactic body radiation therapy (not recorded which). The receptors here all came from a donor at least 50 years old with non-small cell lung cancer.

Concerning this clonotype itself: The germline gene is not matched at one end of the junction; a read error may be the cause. The CDR3 region is CASLRPGGHNDQFF. The CDR3 coding sequence is TGTGCCAGTCTCAGACCCGGCGGGCACAATGATCAGTTCTTC. V usage is TRBV5-5 and J usage is TRBJ2-1, with D possibly matching TRBD2 (5 bases). The germline V gene has CDR1 SGHKS and CDR2 YYEKEE (reference sequence). The CDR3 extends over 14 amino acids. The whole variable domain, filled in from reference TRBV5-5 and TRBJ2-1, reads DAGVTQSPTHLIKTRGQQVTLRCSPISGHKSVSWYQQVLGQGPQFIFQYYEKEERGRGNFPDRFSARQFPNYSSELNVNALLLGDSALYLCASLRPGGHNDQFFGPGTRLTVL.

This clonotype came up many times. CDR3 residues: CASRDRGGGYTF. CDR3 nucleotides: TGTGCCAGCCGGGACAGGGGGGGCGGCTACACCTTC. The rearrangement joins TRBV6-1 to TRBJ1-2, with 11 bases fitting TRBD1. CDR3 length equals 12 residues. Losses at the gene ends were 8 bases for V and 8 bases for J; bases not matched to a gene: 4. The germline V gene encodes CDR1 MNHNS and CDR2 SASEGT.

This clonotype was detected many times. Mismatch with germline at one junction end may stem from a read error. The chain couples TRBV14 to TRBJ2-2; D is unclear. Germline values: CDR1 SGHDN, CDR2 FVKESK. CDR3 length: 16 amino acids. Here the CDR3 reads CANSPYRYANTGELFF. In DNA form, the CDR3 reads TGTGCCAACAGCCCATACAGATACGCGAACACCGGGGAGCTGTTTTTT.

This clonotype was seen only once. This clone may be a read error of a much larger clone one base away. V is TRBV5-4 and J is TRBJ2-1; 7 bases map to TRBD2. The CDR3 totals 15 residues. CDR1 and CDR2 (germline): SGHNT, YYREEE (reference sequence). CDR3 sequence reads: CSGGLKGETINEQFF. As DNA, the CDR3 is TGTTCCGGGGGGTTAAAGGGCGAAACTATCAATGAGCAGTTCTTC.

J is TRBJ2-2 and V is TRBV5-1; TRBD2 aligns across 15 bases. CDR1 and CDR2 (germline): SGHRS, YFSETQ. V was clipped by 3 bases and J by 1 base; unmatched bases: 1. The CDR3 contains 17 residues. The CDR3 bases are TGCGCCAGCAGCTCGGGACTAGCGGGAGGGAACACCGGGGAGCTGTTTTTT. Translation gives CASSSGLAGGNTGELFF.

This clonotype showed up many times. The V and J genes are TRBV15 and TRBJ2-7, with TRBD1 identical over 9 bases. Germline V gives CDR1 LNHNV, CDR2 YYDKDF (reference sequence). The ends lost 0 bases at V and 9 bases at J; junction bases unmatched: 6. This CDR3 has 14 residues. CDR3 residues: CATSREGDRAGQYF. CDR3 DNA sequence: TGTGCCACCAGCAGAGAAGGGGACAGGGCCGGGCAGTACTTC. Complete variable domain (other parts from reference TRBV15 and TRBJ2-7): DAMVIQNPRYQVTQFGKPVTLSCSQTLNHNVMYWYQQKSSQAPKLLFHYYDKDFNNEADTPDNFQSRRPNTSFCFLDIRSPGLGDTAMYLCATSREGDRAGQYFGPGTRLTVT.

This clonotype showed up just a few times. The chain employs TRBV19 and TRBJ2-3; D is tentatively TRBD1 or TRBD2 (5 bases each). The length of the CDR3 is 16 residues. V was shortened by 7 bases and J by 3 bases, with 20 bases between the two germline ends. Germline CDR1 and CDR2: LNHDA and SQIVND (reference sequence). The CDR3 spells CASTPHSGTKTDTQYF. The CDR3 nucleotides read TGTGCCAGTACTCCTCATTCCGGGACCAAAACAGATACGCAGTATTTT.

The CDR3 reads CASSLTAGGLSNEQFF. CDR3 in DNA: TGTGCCAGCAGCTTAACGGCGGGAGGATTAAGTAATGAGCAGTTCTTC. The J gene is TRBJ2-1, the V gene TRBV7-3; 8 nucleotides line up with TRBD2. The germline V gene has CDR1 SGHTA and CDR2 FQGTGA. The CDR3 runs 16 residues. Germline trimming cut 0 bases from V and 7 bases from J; bases unmatched to any gene: 8. Complete variable domain (other parts from reference TRBV7-3 and TRBJ2-1): GAGVSQTPSNKVTEKGKYVELRCDPISGHTALYWYRQSLGQGPEFLIYFQGTGAADDSGLPNDRFFAVRPEGSVSTLKIQRTERGDSAVYLCASSLTAGGLSNEQFFGPGTRLTVL.

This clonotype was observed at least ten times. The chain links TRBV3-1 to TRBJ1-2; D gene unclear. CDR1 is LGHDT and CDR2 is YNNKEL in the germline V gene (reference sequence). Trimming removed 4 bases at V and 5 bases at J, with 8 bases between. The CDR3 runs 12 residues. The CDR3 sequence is CASSLRGYGYTF. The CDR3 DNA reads TGTGCCAGCAGCCTTCGAGGGTATGGCTACACCTTC.

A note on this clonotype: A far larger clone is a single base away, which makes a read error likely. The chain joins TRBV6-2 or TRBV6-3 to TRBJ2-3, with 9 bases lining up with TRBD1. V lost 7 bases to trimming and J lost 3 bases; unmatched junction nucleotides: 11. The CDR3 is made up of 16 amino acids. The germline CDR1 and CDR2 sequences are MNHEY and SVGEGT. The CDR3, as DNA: TGTGCCAGCATTGAAGAACAGGGGGCGAGTACAGATACGCAGTATTTT. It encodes CASIEEQGASTDTQYF.

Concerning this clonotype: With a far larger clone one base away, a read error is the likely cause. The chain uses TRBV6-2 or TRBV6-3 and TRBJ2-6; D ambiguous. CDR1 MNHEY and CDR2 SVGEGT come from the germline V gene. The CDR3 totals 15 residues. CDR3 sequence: CASSYHSSGSNVLTF. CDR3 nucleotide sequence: TGTGCCAGCAGTTATCACTCATCTGGGTCCAACGTCCTGACTTTC.

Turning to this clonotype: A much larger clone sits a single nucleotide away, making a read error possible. The CDR3 nucleotides are TGTGCCAGCTCGATTAAGGTGAATGAGCAGTTCTTC. This translates into CASSIKVNEQFF. The J gene is TRBJ2-1, the V gene TRBV6-1, with unresolved D. V lost 8 bases, J lost 7 bases, and 12 bases lay in between. Germline V lookup: CDR1 MNHNS, CDR2 SASEGT. CDR3 length equals 12 residues.

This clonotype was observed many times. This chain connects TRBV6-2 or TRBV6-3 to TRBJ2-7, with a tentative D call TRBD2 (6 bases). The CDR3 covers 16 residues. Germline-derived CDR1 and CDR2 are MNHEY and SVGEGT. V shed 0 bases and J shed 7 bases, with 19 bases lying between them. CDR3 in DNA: TGTGCCAGCAGTTACTCGAGCGGGTCCCCTTCCGGAGAGCAGTACTTC. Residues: CASSYSSGSPSGEQYF.

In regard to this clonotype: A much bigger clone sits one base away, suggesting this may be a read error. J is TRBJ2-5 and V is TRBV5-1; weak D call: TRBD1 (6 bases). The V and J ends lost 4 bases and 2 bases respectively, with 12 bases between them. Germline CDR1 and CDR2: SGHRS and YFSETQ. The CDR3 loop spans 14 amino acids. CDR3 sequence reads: CASSPGQTQETQYF. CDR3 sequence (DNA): TGCGCCAGCAGCCCCGGACAGACACAAGAGACCCAGTACTTC.

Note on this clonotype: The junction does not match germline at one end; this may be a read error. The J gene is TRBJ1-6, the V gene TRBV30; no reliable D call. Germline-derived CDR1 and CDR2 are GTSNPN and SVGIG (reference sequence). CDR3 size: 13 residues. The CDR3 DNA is TGTGCCTGGATGAAAGGGAAATGGTCACCCCTCCGCTTC. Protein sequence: CAWMKGKWSPLRF.

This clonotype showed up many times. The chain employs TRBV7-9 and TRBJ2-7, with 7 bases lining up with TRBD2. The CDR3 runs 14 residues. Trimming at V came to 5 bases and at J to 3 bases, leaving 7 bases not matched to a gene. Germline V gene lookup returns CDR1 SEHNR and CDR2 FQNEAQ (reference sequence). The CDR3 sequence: CASSGVAGYYEQYF. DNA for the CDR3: TGTGCCAGCAGCGGGGTAGCGGGTTACTACGAGCAGTACTTC.

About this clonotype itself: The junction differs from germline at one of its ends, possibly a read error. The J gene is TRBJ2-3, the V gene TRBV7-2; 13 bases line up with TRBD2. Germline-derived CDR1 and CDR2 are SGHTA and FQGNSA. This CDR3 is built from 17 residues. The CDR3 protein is CAISSGTSGMATDTQYF. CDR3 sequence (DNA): TGTGCCATCAGCTCCGGGACTAGCGGGATGGCCACAGATACGCAGTATTTT.

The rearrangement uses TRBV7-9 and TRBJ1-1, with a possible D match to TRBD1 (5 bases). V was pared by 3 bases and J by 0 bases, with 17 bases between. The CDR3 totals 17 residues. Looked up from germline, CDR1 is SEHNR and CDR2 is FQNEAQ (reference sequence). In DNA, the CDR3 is TGTGCCAGCAGCTTCTTACAGGTTAATCGATTGAACACTGAAGCTTTCTTT. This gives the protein CASSFLQVNRLNTEAFF.

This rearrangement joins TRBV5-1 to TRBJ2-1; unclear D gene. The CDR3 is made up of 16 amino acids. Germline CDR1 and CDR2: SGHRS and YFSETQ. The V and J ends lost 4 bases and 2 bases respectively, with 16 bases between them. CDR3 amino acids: CASSPRRANTYNEQFF. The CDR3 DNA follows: TGCGCCAGCAGCCCACGCCGGGCAAACACCTACAATGAGCAGTTCTTC. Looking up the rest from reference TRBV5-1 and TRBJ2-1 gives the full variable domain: KAGVTQTPRYLIKTRGQQVTLSCSPISGHRSVSWYQQTPGQGLQFLFEYFSETQRNKGNFPGRFSGRQFSNSRSEMNVSTLELGDSALYLCASSPRRANTYNEQFFGPGTRLTVL.

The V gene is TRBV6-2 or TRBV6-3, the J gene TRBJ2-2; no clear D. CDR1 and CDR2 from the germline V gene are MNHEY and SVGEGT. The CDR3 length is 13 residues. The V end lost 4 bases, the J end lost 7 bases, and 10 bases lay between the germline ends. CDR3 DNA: TGTGCCAGCAGTTGGCCCGCACGCGGGGAGCTGTTTTTT. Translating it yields CASSWPARGELFF.

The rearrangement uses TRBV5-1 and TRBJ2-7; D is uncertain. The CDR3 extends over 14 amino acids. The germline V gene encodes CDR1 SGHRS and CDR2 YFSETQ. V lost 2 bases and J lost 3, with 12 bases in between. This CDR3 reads CASSFWMRDYEQYF. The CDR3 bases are TGCGCCAGCAGCTTTTGGATGAGAGACTACGAGCAGTACTTC.

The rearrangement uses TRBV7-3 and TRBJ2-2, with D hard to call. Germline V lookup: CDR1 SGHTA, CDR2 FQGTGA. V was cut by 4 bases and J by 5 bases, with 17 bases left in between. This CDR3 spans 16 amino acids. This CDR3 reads CASSSPPRGITGELFF. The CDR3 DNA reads TGTGCCAGCAGCTCACCCCCCCGTGGGATAACCGGGGAGCTGTTTTTT.

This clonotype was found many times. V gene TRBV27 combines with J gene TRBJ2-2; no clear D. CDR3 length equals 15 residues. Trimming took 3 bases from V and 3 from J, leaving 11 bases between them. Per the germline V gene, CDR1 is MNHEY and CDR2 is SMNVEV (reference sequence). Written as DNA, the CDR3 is TGTGCCAGCAGTTTTGGCGACCGTTACACCGGGGAGCTGTTTTTT. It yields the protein CASSFGDRYTGELFF.

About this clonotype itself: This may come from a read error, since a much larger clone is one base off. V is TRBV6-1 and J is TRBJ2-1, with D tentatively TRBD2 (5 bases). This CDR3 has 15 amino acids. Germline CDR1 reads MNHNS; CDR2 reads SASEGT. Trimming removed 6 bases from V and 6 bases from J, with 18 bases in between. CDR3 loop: CASSLLVQTANEQFF. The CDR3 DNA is TGTGCCAGCAGCTTACTAGTGCAGACGGCCAATGAGCAGTTCTTC.

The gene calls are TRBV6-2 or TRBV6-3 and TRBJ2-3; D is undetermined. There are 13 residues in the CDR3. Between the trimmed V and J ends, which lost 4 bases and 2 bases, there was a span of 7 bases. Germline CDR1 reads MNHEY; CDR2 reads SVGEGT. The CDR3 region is CASSWANTDTQYF. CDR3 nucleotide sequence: TGTGCCAGCAGTTGGGCAAACACAGATACGCAGTATTTT.